This note documents a single TCR beta chain sequence. Its antigen is unidentified. The data originate from a study of Graves' ophthalmopathy and Graves' hyperthyroidism. Study-level results: Most expanded thyroid clonotypes above 0.001 frequency also appeared in blood.

TCR beta CDR3 regions were amplified from RNA transcripts. The first-round RT-PCR employed HTBI primers together with the Qiagen OneStep RT-PCR kit. A multiplex PCR was then performed as the second round. TCRdb redid the calling of the multiplex PCR reads with MiXCR, one entry per CDR3 protein. The sample has 500,000 to 800,000 distinct CDR3 sequences, roughly 41% seen once. Looked up from germline, CDR1 is SEHNR and CDR2 is FQNEAQ (reference sequence). Trimming removed 3 bases at V and 4 bases at J, with 18 bases between. The CDR3 runs to 17 residues. The J gene is TRBJ2-2, the V gene TRBV7-9; TRBD2 might be the D (6 bases). Sequenced material: peripheral blood. This TCR was sampled from an adult man with Graves' ophthalmopathy. The CDR3 DNA reads TGTGCCAGCAGCTTCTACCTCGGCCGGGGAGGCACCGGGGAGCTGTTTTTT. It encodes CASSFYLGRGGTGELFF.